These T cell receptor beta chains were read from a single sample in a study of regulatory T cells in long-lasting Graves disease. TCRdb re-called the multiplex PCR reads with MiXCR, one entry per CDR3 protein. Counted here are 650,000 to 850,000 distinct CDR3 sequences, 25% to 30% occurring once; the ten biggest clones make up 40% to 55%. The sequences come from peripheral blood mononuclear cells (PBMCs), collected when the disease was refractory, from a patient treated with antithyroid drugs. The receptors were sampled from a female donor with Graves disease. Each CDR3 is given with its conserved first and last residue. D genes are given only for firm matches. Where a row states a size, it is once, few, many or the class of an expanded clone; other rows omit it.

>TRBV28|many|TRBD1|TRBJ1-2
TGTGCCAGCAGTTTTTTTGACAGGGGGCGAGGCTACACCTTC
CASSFFDRGRGYTF
>TRBV7-3|.|.|TRBJ1-1
TGTGCCAGCAGCTTACTCGGGGGGGCTGGGGACACTGAAGCTTTCTTT
CASSLLGGAGDTEAFF
>TRBV12-3/TRBV12-4|many|.|TRBJ1-5
TGTGCCAGCAGTTCCTCGGGATTACAGGGAGTCAATCAGCCCCAGCATTTT
CASSSSGLQGVNQPQHF
>TRBV2|many|TRBD1|TRBJ1-5
TGTGCCAGCAGTAAAGGACAGGGAATCCCTCTCAATCAGCCCCAGCATTTT
CASSKGQGIPLNQPQHF
>TRBV6-1|.|TRBD1|TRBJ1-5
TGTGCCAGCAGATTGACAGGGGATCAGCCCCAGCATTTT
CASRLTGDQPQHF
>TRBV2|.|.|TRBJ1-6
TGTGCCAGCAGTGAACGGTTCCTGGGGAATAATTCACCCCTCCACTTT
CASSERFLGNNSPLHF
>TRBV6-1|.|TRBD1|TRBJ2-5
TGTGCCAGCAGTGCCGGGACAGGGGGCATCGAGACCCAGTACTTC
CASSAGTGGIETQYF
>TRBV2|.|.|TRBJ1-5
TGTGCCAGCAGTGCAGGGGCTAGAGTAGGCAATCAGCCCCAGCATTTT
CASSAGARVGNQPQHF
>TRBV12-3/TRBV12-4|many|.|TRBJ2-5
TGTGCCAGCAGTTTTCGGGTCGGAACCAGGGAGACCCAGTACTTC
CASSFRVGTRETQYF
>TRBV20-1|.|TRBD2|TRBJ2-5
TGCAGCGTGGGGACTAACCAAGGGACCCAGTACTTC
CSVGTNQGTQYF
>TRBV3-1|.|TRBD1|TRBJ1-2
TGTGCCAGCAGCCCAAGAGGGACAGGCGACTATGGCTACACCTTC
CASSPRGTGDYGYTF
>TRBV12-3/TRBV12-4|many|TRBD1|TRBJ1-2
TGTGCCAGCAGTATCGGGACAGATAACTATGGCTACACCTTC
CASSIGTDNYGYTF
>TRBV5-1|.|.|TRBJ2-7
TGCGCCAGCAGCTCTGCTCCGCCGTTCTCCTACGAGCAGTACTTC
CASSSAPPFSYEQYF
>TRBV5-1|.|.|TRBJ2-5
TGCGCCAGCAGCCCAACTTACAGGGTATCGGACAAAGAGACCCAGTACTTC
CASSPTYRVSDKETQYF
>TRBV3-1|.|.|TRBJ1-1
TGTGCCAGCAGCCAGTTGGGGGGGAGTACTGAAGCTTTCTTT
CASSQLGGSTEAFF
>TRBV19|few|.|TRBJ1-1
TGTGCCAGTAGTATAGATCCAGGACTGAACACTGAAGCTTTCTTT
CASSIDPGLNTEAFF
>TRBV20-1|.|TRBD2|TRBJ2-7
TGCAGTGCTTTAGCGGGAGACAGCTACGAGCAGTACTTC
CSALAGDSYEQYF
>TRBV29-1|.|TRBD1|TRBJ2-7
TGCAGCGTTGAAGGGATGACAGGGGGCTTCTACGAGCAGTACTTC
CSVEGMTGGFYEQYF
>TRBV25-1|once|.|TRBJ2-5
TGTGCCAGCAGTGAATTCGGACGGAAAGAGACCCAGTACTTC
CASSEFGRKETQYF
>TRBV12-3/TRBV12-4|.|.|TRBJ1-5
TGTGCCAGCAGTTTACGTGGGCAGAGCAATCAGCCCCAGCATTTT
CASSLRGQSNQPQHF
>TRBV28|many|.|TRBJ1-5
TGTGCCAGCAGCCTAGGGGGGACCAATCAGCCCCAGCATTTT
CASSLGGTNQPQHF
>TRBV27|few|.|TRBJ2-7
TGTGCCAGTCGGAATCAGGGGAACGAGCAGTACTTC
CASRNQGNEQYF
>TRBV6-1|.|.|TRBJ1-2
TGTGCCAGCAGTGAATCCCCTTCCTATGGCTACACCTTC
CASSESPSYGYTF
>TRBV12-3/TRBV12-4|.|.|TRBJ1-6
TGTGCCAGCAGTTTTCTCGCGTCCCCATCACCCCTCCACTTT
CASSFLASPSPLHF
>TRBV11-2|few|TRBD2|TRBJ2-5
TGTGCCAGCAGCCGGGGACTAGCGGGAGGTGAGACCCAGTACTTC
CASSRGLAGGETQYF
>TRBV29-1|.|.|TRBJ2-3
TGCAGCTCCCGGGGGCAGGGAGTAGCCGATACGCAGTATTTT
CSSRGQGVADTQYF
>TRBV20-1|few|TRBD2|TRBJ2-7
TGCAGTGCTAGGGGCCTAGCGGAGGGTAGTTACGAGCAGTACTTC
CSARGLAEGSYEQYF
>TRBV5-5|.|TRBD1|TRBJ1-1
TGTGCCAGCAGCTTAACCCAGGGACAGATGAACACTGAAGCTTTCTTT
CASSLTQGQMNTEAFF